The 21 T cell receptor beta chains listed next were all sequenced from one sample in a study of cytomegalovirus exposure and HLA in healthy donors. This PCR relied on a set of 60 Vbeta primers and 13 Jbeta primers. Measured with immunoSEQ multiplex PCR; TCRdb has only the in-frame clones, and not every one. There are more than 95,000 clones in the sample; around 80% occur only once, and more than 1.5% lies in the top ten. The sample was PBMCs. The receptor source for this set is a middle-aged woman in good health and CMV-seronegative.

The chain uses TRBV5-4 and TRBJ1-1; tentative D call: TRBD1 (5 bases). CDR1 and CDR2 from the germline V gene are SGHNT and YYREEE (reference sequence). CDR3 length: 13 residues. V lost 7 bases, J lost 3 bases, and 13 bases lay in between. DNA for the CDR3: TGTGCCAGCTCGCTGGGGGGGGACACTGAAGCTTTCTTT. This encodes CASSLGGDTEAFF.

The gene calls are TRBV7-9 and TRBJ2-4; the D gene is possibly TRBD1 (6 bases). Trimming removed 1 base at V and 6 bases at J, with 16 bases between. The CDR3 is 16 amino acids. From germline, CDR1 is SEHNR and CDR2 FQNEAQ (reference sequence). The CDR3 spells CASSLGAGSGVNIQYF. In nucleotides, the CDR3 is TGTGCCAGCAGCTTAGGGGCAGGGTCAGGGGTAAACATTCAGTACTTC.

The chain employs TRBV27 and TRBJ2-3, with D possibly being TRBD1 (6 bases). The CDR3 has 15 amino acids. The V end was cut by 3 bases, the J end by 2 bases, with 12 bases between. Germline-derived CDR1 and CDR2 are MNHEY and SMNVEV (reference sequence). In DNA, the CDR3 is TGTGCCAGCAGTTTTATGGGGGCTCACACAGATACGCAGTATTTT. Translating gives CASSFMGAHTDTQYF.

V gene TRBV5-6 combines with J gene TRBJ2-7; D may be TRBD1 (5 bases). From germline, CDR1 is SGHDT and CDR2 YYEEEE. The CDR3 covers 15 residues. Trimming shortened V by 2 bases and J by 2 bases, and 14 bases separated the two germline ends. In DNA, the CDR3 is TGTGCCAGCAGCTTTTCTCCGCGACAGACCTACGAGCAGTACTTC. It translates to CASSFSPRQTYEQYF.

This rearrangement joins TRBV6-5 to TRBJ2-2, with D tentatively TRBD2 (6 bases). Trimming removed 2 bases from V and 5 bases from J, with 12 bases in between. Germline loops: CDR1 MNHEY, CDR2 SVGAGI. The CDR3 is 15 amino acids. For the CDR3, the DNA is TGTGCCAGCAGTTACGCAGGAGGAGGGACCGGGGAGCTGTTTTTT. This gives the protein CASSYAGGGTGELFF.

The chain recombines TRBV28 with TRBJ1-3, with unresolved D. The CDR3 length is 13 residues. Trimming stripped 8 bases from V and 0 bases from J, with 8 bases between. Germline V gene data show CDR1 as MDHEN and CDR2 as SYDVKM. CDR3 residues: CASPTSSGNTIYF. CDR3 in DNA: TGTGCCAGCCCGACTAGCTCTGGAAACACCATATATTTT.

The table lists this clone with a few counts. A read error may produce the germline difference seen at one junction end. The V gene is TRBV7-7, the J gene TRBJ2-1; 7 bases map to TRBD2. The germline V gene has CDR1 SSHAT and CDR2 FNYEAQ (reference sequence). The CDR3 has 16 amino acids. CDR3 sequence (DNA): TGTGCTAGCAGCTTAGGGCGGGACTATCCATACAATGAGCAGTTCTTC. Its protein is CASSLGRDYPYNEQFF.

This chain links TRBV7-3 with TRBJ2-4; 9 positions match TRBD1. Germline V CDR1 and CDR2: SGHTA, FQGTGA. The CDR3 loop spans 14 amino acids. J gave up 8 bases and V 5 bases, and 7 bases lay outside the gene matches. This chain's CDR3 is CASSQQGASDIQYF. The CDR3 bases are TGTGCCAGCAGCCAACAGGGGGCATCAGACATTCAGTACTTC.

This clone has only one observation. V usage is TRBV18 and J usage is TRBJ2-7; 9 bases are a match to TRBD2. The germline V gene encodes CDR1 KGHSH and CDR2 LQKENI. The length of the CDR3 is 16 residues. V lost 4 bases to trimming and J lost 1 base; unmatched junction nucleotides: 8. Here the CDR3 reads CASSRSSSGTSYEQYF. The CDR3 DNA sequence: TGTGCCAGCTCACGCTCCTCTAGCGGGACATCCTACGAGCAGTACTTC.

The V and J genes are TRBV6-4 and TRBJ1-3; D might be TRBD1 (5 bases). This CDR3 spans 15 amino acids. The ends were cut back, 4 bases at V and 0 bases at J, with 10 bases in the middle. The germline CDR1 and CDR2 sequences are MRHNA and SNTAGT. The CDR3 coding sequence is TGTGCCAGCAGTGCCGACAGATGCTCTGGAAACACCATATATTTT. Translated: CASSADRCSGNTIYF.

V is TRBV7-9 and J is TRBJ2-4; D is uncertain. CDR1 SEHNR and CDR2 FQNEAQ come from the germline V gene (reference sequence). Trimming cost V 0 bases and J 7 bases, with 7 bases left between them. CDR3 size: 13 residues. This chain's CDR3 is CASSLAGVNIQYF. The CDR3 DNA reads TGTGCCAGCAGCTTAGCGGGCGTGAACATTCAGTACTTC.

V usage is TRBV5-5 and J usage is TRBJ2-7; no firm D call. V lost 4 bases to trimming and J lost 3 bases, with 17 bases between them. The CDR3 is 15 residues long. Per the germline V gene, CDR1 is SGHKS and CDR2 is YYEKEE (reference sequence). The chain's CDR3 is CASSTTPTTNYEQYF. The CDR3 region has the DNA TGTGCCAGCAGCACGACACCTACCACAAACTACGAGCAGTACTTC.

The chain uses TRBV7-9 and TRBJ2-1; 10 bases are a match to TRBD2. CDR3 length: 18 amino acids. Germline V gives CDR1 SEHNR, CDR2 FQNEAQ (reference sequence). The V gene end was trimmed by 2 bases and the J gene end by 7 bases; junction bases not matched to a gene: 14. The CDR3: CASSLWIGATSGTNEQFF. CDR3 nucleotide sequence: TGTGCCAGCAGCTTATGGATTGGGGCAACTAGCGGGACTAATGAGCAGTTCTTC.

This chain uses TRBV7-2 with TRBJ2-1; TRBD2 matches 8 bases. CDR1 and CDR2 from the germline V gene are SGHTA and FQGNSA. The CDR3 runs 15 residues. V lost 1 base to trimming and J lost 4 bases; unmatched junction nucleotides: 3. CDR3 residues: CASSLVAGKYNEQFF. The CDR3 DNA reads as TGTGCCAGCAGCTTAGTAGCGGGAAAATACAATGAGCAGTTCTTC.

This clone was observed a single time. V is TRBV7-6 and J is TRBJ1-5, with a possible D match to TRBD1 (5 bases). The V end was cut by 5 bases, the J end by 6 bases, with 14 bases between. Per germline, CDR1 SGHVS and CDR2 FNYEAQ. CDR3 length: 14 residues. CDR3 sequence (DNA): TGTGCCAGCAGCCAGACGGGGGGGAGTCAGCCCCAGCATTTT. Protein: CASSQTGGSQPQHF.

This rearrangement joins TRBV7-2 to TRBJ1-1; 7 bases are shared with TRBD1. CDR3 size: 16 residues. The V gene's germline CDR1 is SGHTA and CDR2 FQGNSA. V lost 4 bases and J lost 1; bases outside the gene matches: 9. The CDR3 sequence: CASSSQRRQGNTEAFF. The CDR3 nucleotides read TGTGCCAGCAGCTCCCAACGACGACAGGGGAACACTGAAGCTTTCTTT.

Points on this clone: The junction and the germline gene differ at one end; a read error may be behind it. This chain joins TRBV13 and TRBJ2-3; D ambiguous. The CDR3 covers 14 residues. The V gene's germline CDR1 is PRHDT and CDR2 FYEKMQ (reference sequence). CDR3 amino acids: CASSLGLAEDTQYF. The CDR3 region has the DNA TGTGCCAGCAGTTTAGGGCTTGCGGAAGATACGCAGTATTTT. The whole variable domain, filled in from reference TRBV13 and TRBJ2-3, reads AAGVIQSPRHLIKEKRETATLKCYPIPRHDTVYWYQQGPGQDPQFLISFYEKMQSDKGSIPDRFSAQQFSDYHSELNMSSLELGDSALYFCASSLGLAEDTQYFGPGTRLTVL.

CDR3 in DNA: TGTGCCAGCAGTTTGTGGACAGGGATGGGGTACGAGCAGTACTTC. This codes for CASSLWTGMGYEQYF. The rearrangement links TRBV28 to TRBJ2-7, with 8 bases identical to TRBD1. The germline V gene has CDR1 MDHEN and CDR2 SYDVKM. The CDR3 covers 15 residues. With 3 bases clipped from V and 4 bases from J, the junction kept 8 bases outside the gene matches.

The chain links TRBV28 to TRBJ1-1; maybe TRBD1 (5 bases). The germline CDR1 and CDR2 sequences are MDHEN and SYDVKM. This CDR3 is built from 12 residues. The germline V and J ends were trimmed by 10 bases and 5 bases, with 14 bases remaining between them. CDR3 residues: CATSGGGTEAFF. The DNA of the CDR3 is TGTGCCACCTCGGGGGGAGGAACTGAAGCTTTCTTT. Full variable domain (remainder filled in from reference TRBV28 and TRBJ1-1): DVKVTQSSRYLVKRTGEKVFLECVQDMDHENMFWYRQDPGLGLRLIYFSYDVKMKEKGDIPEGYSVSREKKERFSLILESASTNQTSMYLCATSGGGTEAFFGQGTRLTVV.

The rearrangement links TRBV4-3 to TRBJ1-5, with no clear D. CDR1 LGHNA and CDR2 YSLEER come from the germline V gene. Trimming left V 1 base short and J 4 bases short, with 5 bases between. The CDR3 contains 13 residues. CDR3 protein: CASSQAGNQPQHF. The CDR3 region has the DNA TGCGCCAGCAGCCAAGCCGGGAATCAGCCCCAGCATTTT.

The J gene is TRBJ2-3, the V gene TRBV13, with a weak D call TRBD1 (6 bases). Germline-derived CDR1 and CDR2 are PRHDT and FYEKMQ (reference sequence). V shed 1 base and J shed 2 bases, with 13 bases lying between them. This CDR3 spans 16 amino acids. The CDR3 spells CASSLERTAYTDTQYF. CDR3 nucleotides: TGTGCCAGCAGCTTAGAGAGGACAGCCTACACAGATACGCAGTATTTT.